This T cell receptor beta chain was obtained from a study of cytomegalovirus exposure and HLA in healthy donors. The PCR ran on 60 Vbeta and 13 Jbeta primers. Libraries were prepared by immunoSEQ multiplex PCR; TCRdb keeps only in-frame clonotypes and omits some of them. The top ten clones hold 8% to 10% of a sample with about 97,000 clones, roughly three quarters of them seen once. Everyone who donated was a healthy bone marrow donor. General study results and limits: Productive rates of about 90% or about 30% were seen for most TCR beta V segments in an earlier analysis. Likely technical artifact: a cluster of highly shared sequence variants. What a later analysis reportedly showed was that an Asian-associated ancestry cluster had fewer N-insertions than the approximately 700-donor mean.

A few counts support this clone. Its antigen is unknown. Germline V lookup: CDR1 SGDLS, CDR2 YYNGEE. Trimming shortened V by 0 bases and J by 0 bases, and 3 bases separated the two germline ends. The CDR3 sequence is 14 residues long. Sequencing was performed on PBMCs. The chain carries TRBV9 and TRBJ2-2, with D hard to call. The origin of this receptor is a male donor in good health and CMV-seropositive. The CDR3 reads CASSVAANTGELFF. The CDR3 DNA is TGTGCCAGCAGCGTAGCCGCGAACACCGGGGAGCTGTTTTTT.